The present T cell receptor (beta chain) was sequenced within a study of blood T cell repertoires in COVID-19. Study summary: The United States, Italy and Spain provided the acute and convalescent COVID-19 samples.

Some clones are missing from TCRdb's copy, which holds only in-frame ones; the method was immunoSEQ multiplex PCR. There are just under 250,000 clones in the sample; around 87% occur only once, and around 2.9% lies in the top ten. Looked up from germline, CDR1 is MNHEY and CDR2 is SVGAGI. The length of the CDR3 is 14 residues. The germline V and J ends were trimmed by 1 base and 5 bases, with 11 bases remaining between them. This receptor was taken from a woman in her twenties or thirties who had recovered from COVID-19. The sample taken for sequencing was peripheral blood. V usage is TRBV6-5 and J usage is TRBJ2-5; the D gene is possibly TRBD2 (6 bases). CDR3 in amino acids: CASSYYGGGETQYF. In DNA, the CDR3 is TGTGCCAGCAGTTACTACGGGGGTGGTGAGACCCAGTACTTC.